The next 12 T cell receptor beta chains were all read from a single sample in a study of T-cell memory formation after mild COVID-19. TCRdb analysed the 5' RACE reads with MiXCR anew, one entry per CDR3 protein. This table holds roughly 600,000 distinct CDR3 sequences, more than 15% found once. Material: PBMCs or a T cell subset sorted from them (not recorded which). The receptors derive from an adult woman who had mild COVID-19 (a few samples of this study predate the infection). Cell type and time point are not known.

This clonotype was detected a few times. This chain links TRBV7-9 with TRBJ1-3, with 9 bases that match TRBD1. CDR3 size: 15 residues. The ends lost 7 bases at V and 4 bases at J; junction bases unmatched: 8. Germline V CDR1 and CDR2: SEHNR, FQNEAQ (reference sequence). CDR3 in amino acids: CASNAQGATGNTIYF. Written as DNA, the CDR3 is TGTGCCAGCAACGCACAGGGGGCGACGGGAAACACCATATATTTT.

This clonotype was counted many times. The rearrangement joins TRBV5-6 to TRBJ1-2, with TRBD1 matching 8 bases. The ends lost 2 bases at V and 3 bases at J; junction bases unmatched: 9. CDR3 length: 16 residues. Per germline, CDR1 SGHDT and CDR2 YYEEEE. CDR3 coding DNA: TGTGCCAGCAGCTTAAGGACAGGGTTTTATGACTATGGCTACACCTTC. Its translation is CASSLRTGFYDYGYTF. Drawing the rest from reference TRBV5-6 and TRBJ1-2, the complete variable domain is DAGVTQSPTHLIKTRGQQVTLRCSPKSGHDTVSWYQQALGQGPQFIFQYYEEEERQRGNFPDRFSGHQFPNYSSELNVNALLLGDSALYLCASSLRTGFYDYGYTFGSGTRLTVV.

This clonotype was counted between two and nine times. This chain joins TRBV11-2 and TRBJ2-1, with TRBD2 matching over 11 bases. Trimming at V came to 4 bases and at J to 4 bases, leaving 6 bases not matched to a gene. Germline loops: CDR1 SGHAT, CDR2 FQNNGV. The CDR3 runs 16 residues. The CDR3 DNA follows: TGTGCCAGCAGCTCTAGCGGGAGGATCGGTTACAATGAGCAGTTCTTC. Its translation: CASSSSGRIGYNEQFF.

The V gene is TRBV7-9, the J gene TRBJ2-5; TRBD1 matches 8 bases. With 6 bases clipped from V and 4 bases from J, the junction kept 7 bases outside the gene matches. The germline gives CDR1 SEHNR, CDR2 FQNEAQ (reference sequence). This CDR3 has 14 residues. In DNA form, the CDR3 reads TGTGCCAGCAGACCCGCAGGGGGCGTAGAGACCCAGTACTTC. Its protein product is CASRPAGGVETQYF.

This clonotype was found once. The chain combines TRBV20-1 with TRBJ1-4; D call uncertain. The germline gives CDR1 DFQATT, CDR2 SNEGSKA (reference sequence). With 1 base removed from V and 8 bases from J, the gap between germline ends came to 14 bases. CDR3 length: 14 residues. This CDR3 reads CSARGFNSGEKLFF. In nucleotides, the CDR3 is TGCAGTGCTAGAGGTTTTAATTCGGGGGAAAAACTGTTTTTT.

CDR3: CASSSALGGGAEQYF. As DNA, the CDR3 is TGTGCCAGCAGCTCGGCCCTAGGGGGAGGCGCCGAGCAGTACTTC. V usage is TRBV7-2 and J usage is TRBJ2-7; D is possibly TRBD1 or TRBD2 (6 bases each). The length of the CDR3 is 15 residues. V was pared by 4 bases and J by 6 bases, with 19 bases between. The germline V gene has CDR1 SGHTA and CDR2 FQGNSA.

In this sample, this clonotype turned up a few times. CDR3 protein: CASSWTFRSYEQYF. The CDR3 DNA sequence: TGTGCCAGCAGTTGGACATTTCGCTCCTACGAGCAGTACTTC. V is TRBV7-6 and J is TRBJ2-7; TRBD1 might be the D (5 bases). The V gene lost 6 bases and the J gene lost 0 bases, with 12 bases spanning the gap. The CDR3 length is 14 residues. CDR1 SGHVS and CDR2 FNYEAQ come from the germline V gene.

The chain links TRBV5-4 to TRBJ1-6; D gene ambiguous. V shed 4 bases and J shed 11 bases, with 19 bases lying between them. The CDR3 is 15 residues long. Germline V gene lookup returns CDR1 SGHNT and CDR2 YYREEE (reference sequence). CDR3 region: CASSLRSTSDAPLHF. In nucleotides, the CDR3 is TGTGCCAGCAGCCTCCGCTCCACGAGTGATGCACCCCTCCACTTT.

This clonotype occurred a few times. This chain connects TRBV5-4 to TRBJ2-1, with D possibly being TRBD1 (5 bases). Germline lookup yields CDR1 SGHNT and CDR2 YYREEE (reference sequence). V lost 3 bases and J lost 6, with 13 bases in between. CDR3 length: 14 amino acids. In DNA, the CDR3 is TGTGCCAGCAGCTCATGGCAGGGTGGCAATGAGCAGTTCTTC. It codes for CASSSWQGGNEQFF.

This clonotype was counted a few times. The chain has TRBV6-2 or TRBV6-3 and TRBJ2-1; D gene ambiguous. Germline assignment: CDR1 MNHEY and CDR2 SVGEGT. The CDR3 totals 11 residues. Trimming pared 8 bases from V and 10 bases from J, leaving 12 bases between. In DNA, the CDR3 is TGTGCCAGCCATACGGGCAGAGAGCAGTTCTTC. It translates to CASHTGREQFF.

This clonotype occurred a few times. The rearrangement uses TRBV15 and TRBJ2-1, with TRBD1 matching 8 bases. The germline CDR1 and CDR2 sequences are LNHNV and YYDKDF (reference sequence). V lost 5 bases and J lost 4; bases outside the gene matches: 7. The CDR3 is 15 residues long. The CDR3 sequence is CATSGQGIHYNEQFF. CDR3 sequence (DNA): TGTGCCACCAGCGGACAGGGTATCCATTACAATGAGCAGTTCTTC.

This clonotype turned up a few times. The CDR3, as DNA: TGCGCCAGCAGCCCATCCGGCCAGGCGCCCTACGAGCAGTACTTC. It specifies CASSPSGQAPYEQYF. The rearrangement links TRBV5-1 to TRBJ2-7; no definite D call. V lost 4 bases to trimming and J lost 2 bases, with 16 bases between them. The CDR3 loop spans 15 amino acids. Germline CDR1 reads SGHRS; CDR2 reads YFSETQ.